This TCR beta chain appears in the sequencing data of a study of CD8+ T cells in alopecia areata. Study conclusions and caveats: Higher clonality was seen in lesional scalp than in normal scalp, especially in alopecia totalis/universalis. Scalp data also include sequences from resident alphabeta T cells of normal skin.

RNA extraction was followed by reverse transcription into cDNA, which acted as the sequencing template. Method: immunoSEQ multiplex PCR; TCRdb's copy keeps in-frame clones and lacks some. This table holds under 150,000 clones, 47% found once. Peripheral blood and lesional scalp punch biopsies were taken from alopecia areata patients. On this clone itself: The antigen remains unidentified. One end of the junction varies from germline; a read error may be responsible.

The sequencing sample was made of NKG2D-low CD8+ T cells sorted from blood. This TCR was sampled from a human donor with alopecia areata.

As DNA, the CDR3 is TGTGCTAGCAGCTCGCAGTCTGGCTACGAGCAGTACTTC. Protein: CASSSQSGYEQYF. The chain couples TRBV7-7 to TRBJ2-7; D uncertain. The germline CDR1 and CDR2 sequences are SSHAT and FNYEAQ (reference sequence). There are 13 residues in the CDR3. Full variable domain (rest looked up from reference TRBV7-7 and TRBJ2-7): GAGVSQSPRYKVTKRGQDVTLRCDPISSHATLYWYQQALGQGPEFLTYFNYEAQPDKSGLPSDRFSAERPEGSISTLTIQRTEQRDSAMYRCASSSQSGYEQYFGPGTRLTVT.